This T cell receptor (beta chain) is drawn from a study of cytomegalovirus exposure and HLA in healthy donors. General observations from the study: A missense variant in DCLRE1C was later tied to TCR beta V- and J-gene trimming. CMV serostatus alone was available as immune exposure information.

CDR3 length: 12 residues. Between the trimmed V and J ends, which lost 4 bases and 10 bases, there was a span of 12 bases. Germline CDR1 and CDR2: SGHNT and YYREEE (reference sequence). A multiplex PCR was run with 60 Vbeta primers and 13 Jbeta primers. The table came from immunoSEQ multiplex PCR; TCRdb's copy has only in-frame clones and leaves some out. The table lists around 140,000 clones, around 82% of them singletons. A word on this clone: Its target is not known. A much larger clonotype is one base distant, so this may be a read error.

This sequence originates from a woman aged 40 to 50 in good health and CMV-seropositive. Sequencing was done on a sample of PBMCs. The V call is TRBV5-4, the J call TRBJ1-3; possibly TRBD1 for D (6 bases). The CDR3 region is CASSPEGETIYF. The CDR3 DNA sequence: TGTGCCAGCAGCCCCGAGGGGGAAACCATATATTTT.